Listed below are T cell receptor beta chains from one sample, sequenced in a study of blood T cell repertoires in COVID-19. Here immunoSEQ multiplex PCR was the method, and the copy in TCRdb shows in-frame clones only, minus some. Found here are about 180,000 clones, approximately 89% of them singletons; the top ten hold around 2.3%. Sequencing was done on a sample of PBMCs or T cells enriched from blood (not recorded which). Receptors originate from a woman in her 40s with acute COVID-19. Each CDR3 is given with its conserved first and last residue. Fields, in order: J gene, clone size, CDR3 length, V gene, CDR3 protein. Expanded clones are given a class, and other clones once, few, many or no size at all.

>TRBJ2-3|NA|15|TRBV19
CASSIGAGVVDTQYF
>TRBJ2-5|NA|15|TRBV24-1
CATSDLSRDKETQYF
>TRBJ2-7|NA|15|TRBV28
CASRPSGAPTYEQYF
>TRBJ2-3|NA|14|TRBV5-4
CASSVGAGTDTQYF
>TRBJ2-2|NA|15|TRBV6-1
CASSESGYFTGELFF
>TRBJ2-7|NA|13|TRBV10-3
CAINSDRAGEQYF
>TRBJ2-1|NA|14|TRBV6-5
CASTWGGRAGEQFF
>TRBJ2-7|NA|16|TRBV5-5
CASSLVLTSGSYEQYF
>TRBJ1-3|NA|15|TRBV5-5
CASSWTGLAGNTIYF
>TRBJ1-1|NA|15|TRBV5-5
CASSLVPTENTEAFF
>TRBJ2-1|once|14|TRBV7-9
CASSLGGGYNEQFF
>TRBJ2-5|NA|14|TRBV11-2
CASSQGQYQETQYF
>TRBJ2-7|NA|16|TRBV4-1
CASSQTTTRGAHEQYF
>TRBJ2-2|NA|15|TRBV19
CASRPDYGNTGELFF
>TRBJ2-7|NA|17|TRBV6-2/TRBV6-3
CASSPNRQSSGRDRQYF
>TRBJ1-5|NA|15|TRBV7-2
CASSLARGAHEPQHF
>TRBJ1-3|once|15|TRBV3-1/TRBV3-2
CASSRTGGLGNTIYF
>TRBJ1-1|NA|14|TRBV7-2
CASSPRGANTEAFF
>TRBJ1-2|NA|14|TRBV5-1
CASSLDSIYGGYTF
>TRBJ2-3|NA|14|TRBV11-2
CASSLTSGTDTQYF
>TRBJ2-5|NA|15|TRBV5-1
CASSLIGRAGETQYF
>TRBJ2-7|NA|13|TRBV4-1
CASSLRTGTEQYF
>TRBJ2-7|NA|16|TRBV4-3
CASSQTGWVAASEQYF
>TRBJ1-5|NA|16|TRBV5-6
CASSLLGQGAGQPQHF
>TRBJ2-1|NA|14|TRBV24-1
CAKMRVRKNNEQFF
>TRBJ1-1|NA|13|TRBV29-1
CSAGGRGVTEAFF
>TRBJ2-2|few|16|TRBV19
CASSILGAANTGELFF
>TRBJ2-1|NA|15|TRBV4-2
CASSQVRRERNEQFF
>TRBJ1-2|few|15|TRBV11-2
CATRRWGVGNYGYTF
>TRBJ2-3|once|16|TRBV2
CASRGASVTPTDTQYF
>TRBJ2-3|NA|15|TRBV7-3
CASSSGLQRLDTQYF
>TRBJ1-2|NA|13|TRBV6-5
CASSYSGGYGYTF
>TRBJ1-2|NA|15|TRBV5-1
CASSLGDSSNYGYTF
>TRBJ1-6|NA|16|TRBV1
CTSSQRTGAYNSPLHF
>TRBJ2-5|NA|13|TRBV25-1
CATSGQGQETQYF
>TRBJ2-1|few|17|TRBV7-2
CASSSTSGRARYNEQFF
>TRBJ1-3|NA|16|TRBV3-1/TRBV3-2
CASSQTGESSGNTIYF
>TRBJ2-3|NA|15|TRBV7-9
CASSLKGGAADTQYF
>TRBJ1-1|NA|14|TRBV27
CASSLLGANTEAFF
>TRBJ1-2|NA|12|TRBV5-4
CASSLDGGGYTF
>TRBJ2-3|NA|14|TRBV5-1
CASSLGDSTDTQYF
>TRBJ1-5|NA|15|TRBV19
CASSTADRGSQPQHF
>TRBJ2-5|many|14|TRBV6-1
CASSERGGQETQYF
>TRBJ2-2|NA|16|TRBV11-3
CASSFYRDGGTGELFF
>TRBJ1-2|once|13|TRBV2
CASSGRQVYGYTF
>TRBJ1-1|NA|13|TRBV4-1
CASSIKMNTEAFF